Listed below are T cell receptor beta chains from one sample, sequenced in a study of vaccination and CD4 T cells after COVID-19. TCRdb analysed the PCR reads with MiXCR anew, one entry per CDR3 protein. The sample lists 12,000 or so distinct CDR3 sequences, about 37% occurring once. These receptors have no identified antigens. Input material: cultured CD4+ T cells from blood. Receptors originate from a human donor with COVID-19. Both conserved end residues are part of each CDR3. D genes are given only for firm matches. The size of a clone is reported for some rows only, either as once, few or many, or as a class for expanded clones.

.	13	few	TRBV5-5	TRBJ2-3	TGTGCCAGCAGCTACAGGGGGGGAGATACGCAGTATTTT	CASSYRGGDTQYF
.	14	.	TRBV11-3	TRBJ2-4	TGTGCCAGCAGTTATGGACGGAGACAAAACATTCAGTACTTC	CASSYGRRQNIQYF
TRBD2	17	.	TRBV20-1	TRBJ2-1	TGCAGTGCTAGAGACCCCTCCTTTAGCGGGGGGGCCGTTGAGCAGTTCTTC	CSARDPSFSGGAVEQFF
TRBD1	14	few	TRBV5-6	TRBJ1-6	TGTGCCAGCAGCTCGACAGGGGCAAGTACACCCCTCCACTTT	CASSSTGASTPLHF
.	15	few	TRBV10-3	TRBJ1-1	TGTGCCATCAGTGAGTCAAGGGATACGAACACTGAAGCTTTCTTT	CAISESRDTNTEAFF
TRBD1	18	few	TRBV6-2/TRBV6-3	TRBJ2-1	TGTGCCAGCAGGGGGAGTGTTGGGCAGGGGGCATCCTACAATGAGCAGTTCTTC	CASRGSVGQGASYNEQFF
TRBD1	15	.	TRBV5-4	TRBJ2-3	TGTGCCAGCAGCACGGCGGGACAGGGCACAGATACGCAGTATTTT	CASSTAGQGTDTQYF
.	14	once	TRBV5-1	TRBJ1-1	TGCGCCAGCAGCAGGGGACGAACGAACACTGAAGCTTTCTTT	CASSRGRTNTEAFF
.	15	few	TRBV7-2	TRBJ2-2	TGTGCCAGCAGCTTAGGTAGTACAAACACCGGGGAGCTGTTTTTT	CASSLGSTNTGELFF
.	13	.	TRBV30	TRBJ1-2	TGTGCCTGGCGTGTCGCAGGGACCTATGGCTACACCTTC	CAWRVAGTYGYTF
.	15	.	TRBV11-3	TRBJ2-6	TGTGCCAGCAGCTTGAGGCTCCAGGGGGCCAACGTCCTGACTTTC	CASSLRLQGANVLTF
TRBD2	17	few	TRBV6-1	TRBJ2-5	TGTGCCAGCAGTGTTAGGACTAGCGGGGGGCTACAAGAGACCCAGTACTTC	CASSVRTSGGLQETQYF
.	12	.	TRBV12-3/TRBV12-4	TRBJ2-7	TGTGCCAGCAGTCAAAGTTCCTACGAGCAGTACTTC	CASSQSSYEQYF
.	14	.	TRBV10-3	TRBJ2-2	TGTGCCTCCGGGGGACAGACCGACACCGGGGAGCTGTTTTTT	CASGGQTDTGELFF
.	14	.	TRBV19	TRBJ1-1	TGTGCCAGTAATATAGTGGGGTCGAACACTGAAGCTTTCTTT	CASNIVGSNTEAFF
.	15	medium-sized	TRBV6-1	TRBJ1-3	TGTGCCAGCAAGCAGTCTTATAGCTCTGGAAACACCATATATTTT	CASKQSYSSGNTIYF
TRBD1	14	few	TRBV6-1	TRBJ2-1	TGTGCCAGCAGGGCAGGGGGCCAGTACAATGAGCAGTTCTTC	CASRAGGQYNEQFF
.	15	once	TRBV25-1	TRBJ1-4	TGTGCCAGCAGTGAATTCAGAGGGCTCGAAGAAAAACTGTTTTTT	CASSEFRGLEEKLFF
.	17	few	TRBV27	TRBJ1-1	TGTGCCCTAATGCCCGGGGGCCCCTGGGGGAAGAACACTGAAGCTTTCTTT	CALMPGGPWGKNTEAFF
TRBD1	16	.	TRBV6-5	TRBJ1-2	TGTGCCAGCAGTTACTTACCCTTGGGACAGCTCTATGGCTACACCTTC	CASSYLPLGQLYGYTF
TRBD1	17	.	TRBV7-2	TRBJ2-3	TGTGCCAGCAGCTTTCGAGGACAGGGGGCTGCCACAGATACGCAGTATTTT	CASSFRGQGAATDTQYF
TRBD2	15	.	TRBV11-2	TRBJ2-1	TGTGCCAGCAGCTTCTCCAGCGGGGTTTACAATGAGCAGTTCTTC	CASSFSSGVYNEQFF
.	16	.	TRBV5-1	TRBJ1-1	TGCGCCAGCAGCTCAAATCCAGCAGGGGATAACACTGAAGCTTTCTTT	CASSSNPAGDNTEAFF
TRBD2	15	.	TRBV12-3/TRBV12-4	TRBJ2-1	TGTGCCAGCAGTCAGCGGGGGAGCTCCTACAATGAGCAGTTCTTC	CASSQRGSSYNEQFF
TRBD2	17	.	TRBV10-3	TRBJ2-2	TGTGCCATCACCCCGGCTAGCGGGGGAAAGAACACCGGGGAGCTGTTTTTT	CAITPASGGKNTGELFF
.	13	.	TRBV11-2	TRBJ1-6	TGTGCCAGCAGCTTAGAGGGACGGCCACCCCTCCACTTT	CASSLEGRPPLHF
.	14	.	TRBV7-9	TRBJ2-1	TGTGCCAGCAGCTTAGCTAGCTCCTACAATGAGCAGTTCTTC	CASSLASSYNEQFF
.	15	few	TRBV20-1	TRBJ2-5	TGCAGTGCTGTGAAGGGTGCGGGTAACCAAGAGACCCAGTACTTC	CSAVKGAGNQETQYF
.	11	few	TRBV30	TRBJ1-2	TGTGCCTGGAGTCGGGAGGACGGCTACACCTTC	CAWSREDGYTF
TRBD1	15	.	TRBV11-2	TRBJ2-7	TGTGCCAGCAGCTCATACAGGGGATTGGCCTACGAGCAGTACTTC	CASSSYRGLAYEQYF
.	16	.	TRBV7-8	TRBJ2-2	TGTGCCAGCAGCGCCCTGGGGGATGTAGGCACCGGGGAGCTGTTTTTT	CASSALGDVGTGELFF
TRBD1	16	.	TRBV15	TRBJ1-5	TGTGCCAGCTCCCGGGACAGGGGCTCGGGCAATCAGCCCCAGCATTTT	CASSRDRGSGNQPQHF
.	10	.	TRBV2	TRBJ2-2	TGTGCCAGCAGAGGCGGGGAGCTGTTTTTT	CASRGGELFF
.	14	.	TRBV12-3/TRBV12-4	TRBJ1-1	TGTGCCAGCACTCCCGGTGGGGGAAGTACTGAAGCTTTCTTT	CASTPGGGSTEAFF
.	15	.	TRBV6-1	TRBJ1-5	TGTGCCAGCAGTCCAGACAGATATAGCAATCAGCCCCAGCATTTT	CASSPDRYSNQPQHF
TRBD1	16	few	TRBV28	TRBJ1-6	TGTGCCAGCAGCCCACCGGGACAGGGGTGGGTCTCACCCCTCCACTTT	CASSPPGQGWVSPLHF
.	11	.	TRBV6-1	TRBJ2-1	TGTGCCAGCAGTGAAATCTGGGAGCAGTTCTTC	CASSEIWEQFF
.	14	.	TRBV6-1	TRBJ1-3	TGTGCCAGCAGTGTTCAGGGGAGTGGAAACACCATATATTTT	CASSVQGSGNTIYF
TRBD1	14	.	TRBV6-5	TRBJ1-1	TGTGCCAGCAGTTACCACGGGACAGGGGGCGGGGCTTTCTTT	CASSYHGTGGGAFF